These T cell receptor beta chains were read from a single sample in a study of PD-L1 blockade in urothelial cancer. Clones were read by immunoSEQ multiplex PCR, and TCRdb kept only the in-frame ones, dropping some. The sample shows about 80,000 clones, about 85% of them seen only once. The specimen comprised PBMCs, sampled around atezolizumab (anti-PD-L1) treatment. These receptor sequences come from a woman in her 70s with urothelial cancer. CDR3s include the opening cysteine and the closing phenylalanine or tryptophan. Fields, in order: clone size, J gene, V gene, D gene, CDR3 length, CDR3 DNA, CDR3 protein. The D gene is left open where the match is weak. Only part of the rows carry a size: once, few, many, or a class if the clone is expanded.

>.|TRBJ1-2|TRBV28|TRBD1|15
TGTGCCAGCAGTTTAGGAGGACAGGCTAACTATGGCTACACCTTC
CASSLGGQANYGYTF
>.|TRBJ2-7|TRBV5-1|TRBD1|15
TGCGCCAGCAGTCCACAGGGGACCTCTTCCTACGAGCAGTACTTC
CASSPQGTSSYEQYF
>.|TRBJ2-7|TRBV15|TRBD2|15
TGTGCCACCAGCTGGGAACTAGCGGAGTACTACGAGCAGTACTTC
CATSWELAEYYEQYF
>.|TRBJ2-7|TRBV6-1|TRBD1|15
TGTGCCAGCAGTGACCGAGGACAGGGGAGCTACGAGCAGTACTTC
CASSDRGQGSYEQYF
>once|TRBJ1-5|TRBV10-2|.|13
TGCGCCAGCAGTGAGATAAGCAATCAGCCCCAGCATTTT
CASSEISNQPQHF
>.|TRBJ1-2|TRBV5-6|TRBD1|13
TGTGCCAGCAGCGCGGGACAGGGCTATGGCTACACCTTC
CASSAGQGYGYTF
>few|TRBJ1-1|TRBV7-7|.|13
TGTGCCAGCAGCTTAGCTAGAAACACTGAAGCTTTCTTT
CASSLARNTEAFF
>.|TRBJ2-7|TRBV5-1|TRBD2|15
TGCGCCAGCAGCCTACTCGGGACTAGTCTTTACGAGCAGTACTTC
CASSLLGTSLYEQYF
>.|TRBJ2-2|TRBV5-1|.|16
TGCGCCAGCAGCTGGACTTACCGATCGAACACCGGGGAGCTGTTTTTT
CASSWTYRSNTGELFF
>.|TRBJ2-7|TRBV5-6|TRBD1|14
TGTGCCAGCAGCTTGACGGGACAGTCCTACGAGCAGTACTTC
CASSLTGQSYEQYF
>.|TRBJ1-2|TRBV27|.|13
TGTGCCAGCAGTTTAGGAGACGACAGGAGCTACACCTTC
CASSLGDDRSYTF
>.|TRBJ1-1|TRBV2|TRBD1|13
TGTGCCAGCAGTTGGGACAGGAACACTGAAGCTTTCTTT
CASSWDRNTEAFF
>.|TRBJ1-4|TRBV5-1|TRBD1|17
TGCGCCAGCAGCTTGAGGGGAGACAGGGCGACTAATGAAAAACTGTTTTTT
CASSLRGDRATNEKLFF
>.|TRBJ2-7|TRBV5-1|TRBD2|15
TGCGCCAGCAGCTTGGCGGGGGGGATGGCCTACGAGCAGTACTTC
CASSLAGGMAYEQYF
>.|TRBJ1-4|TRBV29-1|TRBD1|15
TGCAGCGTTGAAGATCCCTGGGACAGCCAAGAAAAACTGTTTTTT
CSVEDPWDSQEKLFF
>.|TRBJ1-1|TRBV28|.|11
TGTGCCAGCAGTTCTTTCCGGGTGGCTTTCTTT
CASSSFRVAFF
>.|TRBJ2-5|TRBV30|TRBD2|18
TGTGCCTACGGCCGGGGTAGCGGGGGGGCGGGACACCAAGAGACCCAGTACTTC
CAYGRGSGGAGHQETQYF
>.|TRBJ1-5|TRBV7-2|.|14
TGTGCCAGCAGCTTAAATCGAGGGAATCAGCCCCAGCATTTT
CASSLNRGNQPQHF
>.|TRBJ2-7|TRBV2|TRBD2|15
TGTGCCAGCAGTGAGCTAGCGGCCCCCCTCTACGAGCAGTACTTC
CASSELAAPLYEQYF
>.|TRBJ2-2|TRBV5-1|TRBD1|16
TGCGCCAGCAGCCCAATGACAGGGGTAAACACCGGGGAGCTGTTTTTT
CASSPMTGVNTGELFF
>few|TRBJ1-3|TRBV2|TRBD1|12
TGTGCCAGCAGTGGACAGGGAGACACCATATATTTT
CASSGQGDTIYF
>once|TRBJ2-3|TRBV13|TRBD2|17
TGTGCCAGCAGTTTCAGACTAGCGGGAGGAAACACAGATACGCAGTATTTT
CASSFRLAGGNTDTQYF
>.|TRBJ2-3|TRBV27|TRBD2|14
TGTGCCAGTCGTAGCGGGGCACTCACAGATACGCAGTATTTT
CASRSGALTDTQYF
>.|TRBJ2-3|TRBV4-2|.|14
TGTGCCAGCAGCCAAGATCCGAGGACAGATACGCAGTATTTT
CASSQDPRTDTQYF
>.|TRBJ2-2|TRBV5-5|TRBD2|16
TGTGCCAGCAGCATGACTAGCGGGAGTAACACCGGGGAGCTGTTTTTT
CASSMTSGSNTGELFF
>once|TRBJ2-7|TRBV9|TRBD1|16
TGTGCCAGCAGCGTAGATGAAGGGGGCGCCGTATACGAGCAGTACTTC
CASSVDEGGAVYEQYF
>.|TRBJ2-1|TRBV7-2|.|13
TGTGCCAGCCTGTCGTTGGAGGGCAATGAGCAGTTCTTC
CASLSLEGNEQFF
>.|TRBJ1-2|TRBV29-1|.|14
TGCAGCGTTGAAGGGGGCCCCGTCAACTATGGCTACACCTTC
CSVEGGPVNYGYTF
>.|TRBJ1-5|TRBV5-1|.|15
TGCGCCAGCAGCTTAATTCCCAGCGCCAATCAGCCCCAGCATTTT
CASSLIPSANQPQHF
>.|TRBJ2-3|TRBV11-2|.|16
TGTGCCAGCAGCTTAACTTGGAGCAGGGCGGTAGATACGCAGTATTTT
CASSLTWSRAVDTQYF
>.|TRBJ2-4|TRBV6-5|TRBD2|15
TGTGCCAGCAGTCTAGCGGGGGGGACCAAAAACATTCAGTACTTC
CASSLAGGTKNIQYF
>.|TRBJ2-4|TRBV28|TRBD2|17
TGTGCCAGCAGTCCGTTTACTAGCGGGAAAGCCAAAAACATTCAGTACTTC
CASSPFTSGKAKNIQYF
>.|TRBJ2-7|TRBV7-2|TRBD2|16
TGTGCCAGCAGCTTAGGGAGCGGGGGGGCGGGATACGAGCAGTACTTC
CASSLGSGGAGYEQYF
>.|TRBJ2-7|TRBV10-2|TRBD1|13
TGCGCCAGCAGTGGAGGACAGGCCTACGAGCAGTACTTC
CASSGGQAYEQYF
>.|TRBJ2-5|TRBV5-1|.|15
TGCGCCAGCAGCTTGCGCGGGGCACGTGAGGAGACCCAGTACTTC
CASSLRGAREETQYF